This T cell receptor (beta chain) was captured by sequencing in a study of blood T cell repertoires in COVID-19. The method was immunoSEQ multiplex PCR; TCRdb's version includes in-frame clones alone and lacks a portion of them. The sample records about 330,000 clones, 65% to 90% being singletons. CDR3 length: 19 residues. V was clipped by 4 bases and J by 5 bases; unmatched bases: 13. Germline values: CDR1 SGDLS, CDR2 YYNGEE. All enrollees were roughly 18 to 90 years old and from about 24 US areas. Each recovered donor of Cohort 3 presented with two negative PCRs, clearance, or symptom resolution. The chain recombines TRBV9 with TRBJ2-3, with 16 nucleotides matching TRBD2. The receptor's source is a woman aged 18-29 years who had recovered from COVID-19. Sequencing input: PBMCs or T cells enriched from blood (not recorded which). The CDR3 region has the DNA TGTGCCAGCAGCACAGGCCCGGGACTAGCGGGGGGGCCGGTAGATACGCAGTATTTT. It is translated as CASSTGPGLAGGPVDTQYF.